A single sample gave rise to the 5 T cell receptor beta chains below, sequenced in a study of blood T cell repertoires in COVID-19. Produced via immunoSEQ multiplex PCR; TCRdb's table is partial and in-frame only. The table has tens of thousands of clones, about 88% seen once. The sample comprised peripheral blood. These receptor sequences come from a man in his 60s with acute or convalescent COVID-19.

The rearrangement joins TRBV18 to TRBJ2-7; D is unresolved. The ends were cut back, 3 bases at V and 0 bases at J, with 12 bases in the middle. The CDR3 loop spans 15 amino acids. Looked up from germline, CDR1 is KGHSH and CDR2 is LQKENI. CDR3 sequence (DNA): TGTGCCAGCTCACCCCCCGCTTGGCCCTCCTACGAGCAGTACTTC. Translated, it gives CASSPPAWPSYEQYF.

This clone turned up a few times. The chain recombines TRBV14 with TRBJ1-4; TRBD1 aligns across 9 bases. Germline V gene lookup returns CDR1 SGHDN and CDR2 FVKESK. The CDR3 totals 16 residues. The trim removed 4 bases at V and 7 bases at J, leaving 10 bases unmatched. CDR3 bases: TGTGCCAGCAGCCCGGGGACAGGGCTTTTTTTTGAAAAACTGTTTTTT. This translates into CASSPGTGLFFEKLFF.

This sequence joins TRBV5-1 and TRBJ1-1, with 8 bases fitting TRBD1. After removal of 3 bases from V and 0 bases from J, the junction contained 7 bases not matched to a gene. CDR1 and CDR2 from the germline V gene are SGHRS and YFSETQ. CDR3 length equals 16 residues. The CDR3 spells CASSSWTGPMNTEAFF. CDR3 sequence (DNA): TGCGCCAGCAGCTCCTGGACAGGGCCCATGAACACTGAAGCTTTCTTT. The full variable domain, completed using reference TRBV5-1 and TRBJ1-1, is KAGVTQTPRYLIKTRGQQVTLSCSPISGHRSVSWYQQTPGQGLQFLFEYFSETQRNKGNFPGRFSGRQFSNSRSEMNVSTLELGDSALYLCASSSWTGPMNTEAFFGQGTRLTVV.

The V call is TRBV29-1, the J call TRBJ2-1; no definite D call. CDR1 SQVTM and CDR2 ANQGSEA come from the germline V gene. The CDR3 consists of 11 residues. V was pared by 7 bases and J by 3 bases, with 7 bases between. CDR3 coding DNA: TGCAGCGCTGATCGCTACAATGAGCAGTTCTTC. Amino acids: CSADRYNEQFF.

The chain's CDR3 is CASRRDSQETQYF. Here the CDR3 DNA reads TGTGCCAGCAGGCGGGACAGTCAAGAGACCCAGTACTTC. The chain uses TRBV6-5 and TRBJ2-5, with D maybe TRBD1 (7 bases). From germline, CDR1 is MNHEY and CDR2 SVGAGI. This CDR3 contains 13 residues. V lost 6 bases and J 2 bases, leaving 10 bases between the germline ends.